The source of this T cell receptor (beta chain) is a study of blood T cell repertoires in COVID-19 (dated by TCRdb to about 2020). About the investigation overall: Collaborator samples came from the United States, Italy and Spain and covered acute and convalescent phases of COVID-19. Samples came from the ongoing ImmuneRACE study (first 160 participants) plus 1,254 subjects from 6 global collaborators. Nearly every sample came with metadata listing a de-identified subject ID, COVID-19 status, age in years and sex. Deeply sampled blood TCRbeta repertoires from subjects exposed to, actively infected with, or recovered from COVID-19 were included in the dataset. The prospective study material was composed of cDNA or gDNA derived from T cells, B-cell-depleted T cells, or PBMCs. HLA class I and class II types, where available, came from metadata supplied by the sample provider rather than from assay-based typing. The repertoires were made available in a free public database intended to serve as a resource for research on the immune response to SARS-CoV-2. Overall study outcomes, separate from this receptor: The quantity of clinical and demographic metadata differed by source and by participant and was supplied without curation.

TCRbeta CDR3 regions were amplified from genomic DNA by means of the immunoSEQ Assay, a bias-controlled multiplex PCR. The authors processed their data as follows. The number of nucleated cells in each sample was estimated by amplification of reference gene primers within the assay. To quantify the absolute abundance of each unique TCRbeta CDR3 rearrangement, sequence reads were collapsed and filtered. Productive Simpson clonality was computed per sample as the square root of Simpson's diversity index over productive rearrangements. As stored in TCRdb, this immuneACCESS dataset retains in-frame rearrangements with V and J assigned. A fraction of the clones does not appear; measured against another copy, unresolved V genes explain less than half of the discrepancy, and the remainder lacks a known reason. Clonal size and the V and J genes are those of that table, whereas D and trimming came from the DNA. The sample records more than 250,000 clones, over 75% of which are singletons. The ten largest clones capture 8.6% of the sample.

Concerning this clone: It lacks a known antigen. No clone much larger than this one lies a single base away; base qualities are absent.

Each collaborating institution followed its own protocols to collect whole blood in K2EDTA tubes. For TCRbeta analysis, collaborators shipped samples as frozen whole blood, isolated PBMCs, or DNA extracted from either of those sample types. Measured from the cysteine to the phenylalanine, the CDR3 is 12 residues long. Only the CDR3 DNA is retained, 36 bases long and in frame from the first base. V lost 5 bases and J lost 1 base; the stretch between them is 5 bases long. From a lookup of the germline V gene (reference sequence), CDR1 and CDR2 are LNHDA and SQIVND. This TCR came from a human donor in a cohort sampled during active COVID-19. The chain uses TRBV19 and TRBJ2-5, with the D segment identity uncertain. Sequenced input: peripheral blood. The nucleotide sequence reads as follows: TGTGCCAGTAGTGGCGGCCAAGAGACCCAGTACTTC. Its protein product is CASSGGQETQYF.